Below, 18 T cell receptor beta chains from the same sample are listed, as sequenced in a study of cytomegalovirus exposure and HLA in healthy donors. Amplification used 60 Vbeta primers and 13 Jbeta primers. TCRdb keeps only in-frame clones here, not all; method: immunoSEQ multiplex PCR. The table has under 200,000 clones, 60% to 80% seen once. The source material was PBMCs. These receptors came from a woman in her 40s in good health and CMV-seropositive.

The chain uses TRBV7-2 and TRBJ1-1; the match to TRBD1 covers 10 bases. V was clipped by 6 bases and J by 8 bases; unmatched bases: 9. CDR3 length: 14 amino acids. Germline CDR1 reads SGHTA; CDR2 reads FQGNSA. Written as DNA, the CDR3 is TGTGCCAGCAGTATGGGACAGGGGAGTCTAGAAGCTTTCTTT. It is translated as CASSMGQGSLEAFF.

This chain joins TRBV2 and TRBJ2-5; TRBD2 matches 10 bases. Germline loops: CDR1 SNHLY, CDR2 FYNNEI. CDR3 size: 14 residues. Trimming removed 4 bases from V and 2 bases from J; junction bases left unmatched: 1. The CDR3 is CASSGTSGQETQYF. The CDR3 DNA reads TGTGCCAGCAGTGGGACTAGCGGTCAAGAGACCCAGTACTTC.

This clone appeared a few times. This chain links TRBV7-9 with TRBJ2-1; 13 nucleotides match TRBD2. J gave up 6 bases and V 6 bases, and 2 bases lay outside the gene matches. Germline lookup yields CDR1 SEHNR and CDR2 FQNEAQ (reference sequence). The CDR3 loop spans 14 amino acids. CDR3 DNA sequence: TGTGCCAGCAGACTAGCGGGGGGGGGCAATGAGCAGTTCTTC. This encodes CASRLAGGGNEQFF.

The genes are TRBV5-1 and TRBJ2-3; TRBD2 agrees at 10 bases. With 1 base clipped from V and 0 bases from J, the junction kept 2 bases outside the gene matches. The CDR3 extends over 16 amino acids. Looked up from germline, CDR1 is SGHRS and CDR2 is YFSETQ. The CDR3 sequence: CASSLLAGASTDTQYF. The DNA for the CDR3 is TGCGCCAGCAGCTTGCTAGCGGGGGCTAGCACAGATACGCAGTATTTT.

Only a few counts were recorded for this clone. V usage is TRBV19 and J usage is TRBJ2-5; the D gene is possibly TRBD2 (6 bases). Germline V lookup: CDR1 LNHDA, CDR2 SQIVND (reference sequence). V was trimmed by 7 bases and J by 4 bases, leaving 13 bases between them. This CDR3 spans 13 amino acids. Here the CDR3 reads CASIPQGGETQYF. The CDR3 DNA reads TGTGCCAGTATACCCCAGGGAGGAGAGACCCAGTACTTC.

This chain uses TRBV18 with TRBJ2-3, with D perhaps matching TRBD2 (5 bases). Germline lookup yields CDR1 KGHSH and CDR2 LQKENI. V lost 2 bases, J lost 2 bases, and 17 bases lay in between. This CDR3 is built from 17 residues. The CDR3 is CASSPSEASTLTDTQYF. The DNA for the CDR3 is TGTGCCAGCTCACCATCCGAGGCTAGCACCCTCACAGATACGCAGTATTTT.

This clone was observed a single time. Other DNA sequences from this sample encode an identical CDR3 as well. This chain joins TRBV7-9 and TRBJ1-2, with D unresolved. The germline V gene encodes CDR1 SEHNR and CDR2 FQNEAQ (reference sequence). The CDR3 is 12 amino acids. Trimming removed 4 bases from V and 7 bases from J, with 10 bases in between. DNA of the CDR3: TGTGCCAGCAGCTCCCCAGGCCCTGGCTACACCTTC. This encodes CASSSPGPGYTF.

The chain has TRBV5-5 and TRBJ2-3, with TRBD2 matching over 8 bases. CDR3 size: 16 residues. J was trimmed by 4 bases and V by 4 bases; bases with no gene match: 11. Germline CDR1 SGHKS, CDR2 YYEKEE (reference sequence). CDR3 sequence reads: CASSANRGGPADTQYF. CDR3 in DNA: TGTGCCAGCAGCGCCAACCGGGGGGGGCCGGCAGATACGCAGTATTTT.

The V and J genes are TRBV2 and TRBJ1-2; tentatively, D is TRBD1 (6 bases). Trimming took off 1 base at V and 6 bases at J, with 15 bases between the two ends. The CDR3 runs 15 residues. CDR1 and CDR2 (germline): SNHLY, FYNNEI. CDR3 residues: CASSEDRYRVNGYTF. The CDR3 nucleotides read TGTGCCAGCAGTGAAGACCGCTACAGGGTTAATGGCTACACCTTC.

The rearrangement links TRBV10-3 to TRBJ1-1, with D possibly matching TRBD1 (5 bases). V was clipped by 0 bases and J by 1 base, with 6 bases between them. The germline CDR1 and CDR2 sequences are ENHRY and SYGVKD. This CDR3 contains 14 residues. The CDR3 nucleotides are TGTGCCATCAGTGAGTCTGGACAGAACACTGAAGCTTTCTTT. It translates to CAISESGQNTEAFF.

The V gene is TRBV11-3, the J gene TRBJ2-3; TRBD2 is a possible D gene (6 bases). Germline V gene sequence: CDR1 SGHNT, CDR2 YENEEA. V lost 5 bases and J 0 bases, leaving 9 bases between the germline ends. The CDR3 contains 14 residues. CDR3 region: CASSPSGSTDTQYF. The CDR3 DNA reads as TGTGCCAGCAGCCCAAGCGGGAGCACAGATACGCAGTATTTT.

CDR3 coding DNA: TGTGCCAGTAGTACCGGGACAGCGAACACTGAAGCTTTCTTT. It specifies CASSTGTANTEAFF. This sequence joins TRBV19 and TRBJ1-1; 7 positions match TRBD1. Trimming took 4 bases from V and 1 from J; bases not matched to a gene: 3. The germline V gene has CDR1 LNHDA and CDR2 SQIVND (reference sequence). This CDR3 region has 14 residues.

This chain links TRBV7-6 with TRBJ2-7; D possibly corresponds to TRBD1 (6 bases). Looked up from germline, CDR1 is SGHVS and CDR2 is FNYEAQ. The CDR3 length is 15 residues. With 5 bases removed from V and 4 bases from J, the gap between germline ends came to 18 bases. This chain's CDR3 is CASSPGGGQYYEQYF. Here the CDR3 DNA reads TGTGCCAGCAGCCCTGGGGGCGGACAGTATTACGAGCAGTACTTC.

This chain connects TRBV7-3 to TRBJ2-2, with 8 bases fitting TRBD2. The V gene's germline CDR1 is SGHTA and CDR2 FQGTGA. The CDR3 sequence is 17 residues long. V shed 5 bases and J 0 bases; nucleotides not matched to a gene: 8. The CDR3 DNA follows: TGTGCCAGCAGCCGAACCCTGACTAGCGCGAACACCGGGGAGCTGTTTTTT. Translation: CASSRTLTSANTGELFF.

This clone appeared a few times. The rearrangement joins TRBV7-9 to TRBJ2-7; 7 bases align to TRBD2. Trimming removed 5 bases from V and 7 bases from J; junction bases left unmatched: 17. The CDR3 is made up of 16 amino acids. Germline values: CDR1 SEHNR, CDR2 FQNEAQ (reference sequence). The CDR3 is CASSRERDYSLREQYF. DNA of the CDR3: TGTGCCAGCAGCCGCGAACGGGACTATAGCCTTCGTGAGCAGTACTTC.

The chain uses TRBV21-1 and TRBJ1-2; the table calls TRBD1, which could not be checked here. TRBV21-1 is listed as a pseudogene. CDR3 size: 12 residues. CDR3 nucleotides: TGTGCCAGCAGCATTCAGGGTTGTGGCTACACCTTC. Its translation is CASSIQGCGYTF.

V usage is TRBV6-5 and J usage is TRBJ1-5; tentatively, D is TRBD1 (5 bases). The CDR3 covers 15 residues. Germline values: CDR1 MNHEY, CDR2 SVGAGI. The V end was cut by 6 bases, the J end by 6 bases, with 18 bases between. CDR3 nucleotides: TGTGCCAGCAGCGCCTCAGGGCCAGGATTTCAGCCCCAGCATTTT. It specifies CASSASGPGFQPQHF.

This clone showed up just once. This sequence joins TRBV10-3 and TRBJ2-7; TRBD2 might be the D (5 bases). Trimming removed 10 bases at V and 5 bases at J, with 12 bases between. Germline V lookup: CDR1 ENHRY, CDR2 SYGVKD. The CDR3 is 11 amino acids. This chain's CDR3 is CATRLEDEQYF. CDR3 DNA: TGTGCCACCCGGCTGGAGGACGAGCAGTACTTC.